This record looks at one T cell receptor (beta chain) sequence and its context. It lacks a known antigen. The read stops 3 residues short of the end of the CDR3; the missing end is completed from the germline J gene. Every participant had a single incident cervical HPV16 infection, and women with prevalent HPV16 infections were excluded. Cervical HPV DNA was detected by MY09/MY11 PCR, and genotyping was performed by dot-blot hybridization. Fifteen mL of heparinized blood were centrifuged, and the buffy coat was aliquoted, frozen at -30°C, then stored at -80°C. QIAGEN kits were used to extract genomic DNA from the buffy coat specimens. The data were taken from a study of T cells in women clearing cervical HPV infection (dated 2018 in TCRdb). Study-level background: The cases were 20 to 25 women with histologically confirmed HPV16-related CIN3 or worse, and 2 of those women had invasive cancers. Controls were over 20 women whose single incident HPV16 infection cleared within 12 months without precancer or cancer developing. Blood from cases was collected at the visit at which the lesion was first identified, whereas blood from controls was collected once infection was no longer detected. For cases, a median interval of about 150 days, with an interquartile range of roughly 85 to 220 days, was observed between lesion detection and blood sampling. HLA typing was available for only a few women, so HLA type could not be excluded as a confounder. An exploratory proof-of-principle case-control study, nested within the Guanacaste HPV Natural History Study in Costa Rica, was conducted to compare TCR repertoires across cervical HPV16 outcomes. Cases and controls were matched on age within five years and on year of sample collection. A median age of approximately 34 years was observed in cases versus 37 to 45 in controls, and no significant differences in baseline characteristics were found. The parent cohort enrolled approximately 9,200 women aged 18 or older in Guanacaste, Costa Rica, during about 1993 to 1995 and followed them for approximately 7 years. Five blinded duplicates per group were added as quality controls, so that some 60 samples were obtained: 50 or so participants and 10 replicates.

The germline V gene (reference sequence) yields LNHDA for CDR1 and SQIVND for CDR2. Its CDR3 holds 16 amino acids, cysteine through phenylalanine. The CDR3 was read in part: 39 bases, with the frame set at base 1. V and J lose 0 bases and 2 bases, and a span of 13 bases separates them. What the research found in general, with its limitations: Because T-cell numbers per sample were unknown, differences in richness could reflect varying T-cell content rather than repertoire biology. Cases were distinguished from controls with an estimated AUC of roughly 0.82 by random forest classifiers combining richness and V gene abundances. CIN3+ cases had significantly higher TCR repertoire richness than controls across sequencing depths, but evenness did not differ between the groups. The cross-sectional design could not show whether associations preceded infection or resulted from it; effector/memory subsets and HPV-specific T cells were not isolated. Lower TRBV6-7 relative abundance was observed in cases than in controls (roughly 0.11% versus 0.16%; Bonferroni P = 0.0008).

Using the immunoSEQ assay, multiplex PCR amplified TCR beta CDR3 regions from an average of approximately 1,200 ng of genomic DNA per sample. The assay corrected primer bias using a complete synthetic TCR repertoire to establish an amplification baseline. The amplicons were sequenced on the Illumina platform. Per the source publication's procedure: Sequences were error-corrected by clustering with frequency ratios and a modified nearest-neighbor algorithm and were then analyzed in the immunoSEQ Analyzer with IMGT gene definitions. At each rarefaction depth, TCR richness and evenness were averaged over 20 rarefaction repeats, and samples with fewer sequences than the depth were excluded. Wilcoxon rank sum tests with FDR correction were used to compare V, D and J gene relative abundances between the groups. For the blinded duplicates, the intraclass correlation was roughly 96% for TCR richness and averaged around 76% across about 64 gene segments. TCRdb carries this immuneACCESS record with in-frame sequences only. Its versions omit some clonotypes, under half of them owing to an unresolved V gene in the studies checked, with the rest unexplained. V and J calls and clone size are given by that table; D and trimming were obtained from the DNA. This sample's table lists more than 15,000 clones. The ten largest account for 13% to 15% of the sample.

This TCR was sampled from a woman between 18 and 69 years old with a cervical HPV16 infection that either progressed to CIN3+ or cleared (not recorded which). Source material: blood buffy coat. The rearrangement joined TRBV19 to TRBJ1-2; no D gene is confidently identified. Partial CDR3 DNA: TGTGCCAGTAGTATAGATCATAGACAAACAAACTATGGC. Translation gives CASSIDHRQTNYG. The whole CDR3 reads CASSIDHRQTNYGYTF.